This entry lists 20 T cell receptor beta chains sequenced from one sample in a study of blood T cell repertoires in COVID-19 (dated by TCRdb to about 2020). Library preparation used the immunoSEQ multiplex PCR assay. In TCRdb, the immuneACCESS table is reduced to in-frame sequences with V and J assigned. These tables do not hold every clone; where another copy was compared, an unresolved V gene accounts for under half, and the others remain unexplained. Across this sample there are 150,000 to 200,000 clones, with 80% to 90% seen only once. The top ten hold 2.1% of the sample. Material: peripheral blood. These receptors came from a man aged 70-80 years with active or convalescent COVID-19.

The chain links TRBV5-5 to TRBJ2-2; D remains ambiguous. The CDR3 covers 14 residues. Germline V lookup: CDR1 SGHKS, CDR2 YYEKEE (reference sequence). The germline V and J ends were trimmed by 3 bases and 4 bases, with 10 bases remaining between them. The CDR3 nucleotides are TGTGCCAGCAGCTACGCGTATGGCACCGGGGAGCTGTTTTTT. This encodes CASSYAYGTGELFF.

The CDR3 bases are TGCGCCAGCAAAGTGCAGGGTGGAGGAAACACCATATATTTT. Protein: CASKVQGGGNTIYF. The V and J genes are TRBV10-2 and TRBJ1-3, with D possibly TRBD1 on 5 matching bases. V shed 7 bases and J shed 4 bases, with 14 bases lying between them. This CDR3 is 14 amino acids long. CDR1 and CDR2 (germline): WSHSY, SAAADI.

The gene calls are TRBV5-4 and TRBJ2-3; TRBD2 is a possible D gene (6 bases). The V gene's germline CDR1 is SGHNT and CDR2 YYREEE (reference sequence). V was shortened by 9 bases and J by 5 bases, with 16 bases between the two germline ends. This CDR3 region has 13 residues. The CDR3 DNA is TGTGCCACCAAGACGGGAGCGGGAGATACGCAGTATTTT. Residues: CATKTGAGDTQYF.

This chain's CDR3 is CASSGGYQETQYF. In DNA form, the CDR3 reads TGTGCCAGCAGTGGGGGGTACCAAGAGACCCAGTACTTC. The chain combines TRBV28 with TRBJ2-5; D is possibly TRBD2 (6 bases). This CDR3 has 13 amino acids. Looked up from germline, CDR1 is MDHEN and CDR2 is SYDVKM. V was trimmed by 5 bases and J by 0 bases, leaving 7 bases between them.

The chain recombines TRBV5-4 with TRBJ2-3; TRBD2 matches 9 bases. V lost 7 bases to trimming and J lost 4 bases; unmatched junction nucleotides: 4. The CDR3 is 13 amino acids. The germline V gene encodes CDR1 SGHNT and CDR2 YYREEE (reference sequence). The CDR3, as DNA: TGTGCCAGCCTGCTAGCGGGGTCAGATACGCAGTATTTT. Translated: CASLLAGSDTQYF.

The V call is TRBV6-2 or TRBV6-3, the J call TRBJ2-7; 7 bases match TRBD1. Germline V gene sequence: CDR1 MNHEY, CDR2 SVGEGT. The junction had 3 bases not matched to a gene; V was cut back by 4 bases and J by 6 bases. The CDR3 length is 12 residues. As DNA, the CDR3 is TGTGCCAGCAGTTTTCCAGGGGGCGAGCAGTACTTC. The encoded protein is CASSFPGGEQYF.

The chain joins TRBV6-2 or TRBV6-3 to TRBJ2-5, with D tentatively TRBD1 (6 bases). CDR1 is MNHEY, CDR2 SVGEGT, per germline. The CDR3 sequence is 13 residues long. Trimming cost V 4 bases and J 4 bases, with 10 bases left between them. CDR3 in DNA: TGTGCCAGCAGTTCCGGACAGTTAGAGACCCAGTACTTC. This codes for CASSSGQLETQYF.

The J gene is TRBJ2-2, the V gene TRBV10-2; 7 nucleotides agree with TRBD1. J lost 1 base, V lost 7 bases, and 9 bases had no gene match. The germline CDR1 and CDR2 sequences are WSHSY and SAAADI. The CDR3 has 16 residues. Written as DNA, the CDR3 is TGCGCCAGCAAAGGGACGGGACAGTGGAACACCGGGGAGCTGTTTTTT. Translating it yields CASKGTGQWNTGELFF.

The J gene is TRBJ1-6, the V gene TRBV6-5; TRBD1 matches at 8 bases. V lost 6 bases, J lost 4 bases, and 5 bases stayed unmatched. CDR1 is MNHEY and CDR2 is SVGAGI in the germline V gene. The CDR3 consists of 15 residues. CDR3 loop: CASRPGTGYNSPLHF. The CDR3 nucleotides read TGTGCCAGCAGACCCGGGACAGGTTATAATTCACCCCTCCACTTT.

The chain's CDR3 is CASSLGQSYEQYF. DNA of the CDR3: TGTGCCAGCAGCTTGGGACAGTCCTACGAGCAGTACTTC. The chain recombines TRBV11-2 with TRBJ2-7; TRBD1 matches at 7 bases. CDR1 and CDR2 from the germline V gene are SGHAT and FQNNGV. The CDR3 is 13 amino acids. V trimming: 3 bases; J trimming: 1 base; junction bases outside the gene matches: 0. Full variable domain (missing parts from reference TRBV11-2 and TRBJ2-7): EAGVAQSPRYKIIEKRQSVAFWCNPISGHATLYWYQQILGQGPKLLIQFQNNGVVDDSQLPKDRFSAERLKGVDSTLKIQPAKLEDSAVYLCASSLGQSYEQYFGPGTRLTVT.

The gene calls are TRBV6-5 and TRBJ2-5, with 8 positions matching TRBD1. CDR3 length: 14 amino acids. V dropped 7 bases and J dropped 5; count of bases not matched to a gene: 9. The germline CDR1 and CDR2 sequences are MNHEY and SVGAGI. The CDR3 loop reads CASTRTGTFETQYF. The CDR3 bases are TGTGCCAGCACTAGGACAGGGACGTTTGAGACCCAGTACTTC.

V gene TRBV6-5 combines with J gene TRBJ2-7; possibly TRBD2 for D (7 bases). CDR3 length: 15 residues. CDR1 and CDR2 from the germline V gene are MNHEY and SVGAGI. With 6 bases removed from V and 0 bases from J, the gap between germline ends came to 15 bases. CDR3 in DNA: TGTGCCAGCAGCTCTCCGAGGGGGGGCTCCTACGAGCAGTACTTC. Translation gives CASSSPRGGSYEQYF.

V is TRBV28 and J is TRBJ2-5; D may be TRBD1 (6 bases). Per germline, CDR1 MDHEN and CDR2 SYDVKM. The V and J ends lost 8 bases and 5 bases respectively, with 30 bases between them. The CDR3 covers 18 residues. The CDR3 DNA reads as TGTGCCAGCGGACGAAGCAGGGGCCGGACACAAAGGGCCGAGACCCAGTACTTC. This codes for CASGRSRGRTQRAETQYF.

The gene calls are TRBV10-3 and TRBJ2-3; the match to TRBD2 covers 13 bases. The CDR3 runs 13 residues. V lost 8 bases, J lost 5 bases, and 1 base stayed unmatched. The germline CDR1 and CDR2 sequences are ENHRY and SYGVKD. CDR3 in amino acids: CAIRLAGGDTQYF. CDR3 DNA sequence: TGTGCCATCCGACTAGCGGGAGGAGATACGCAGTATTTT.

V is TRBV20-1 and J is TRBJ2-7; D is ambiguous. The V end was cut by 3 bases, the J end by 6 bases, with 9 bases between. Germline values: CDR1 DFQATT, CDR2 SNEGSKA (reference sequence). This CDR3 spans 11 amino acids. The chain's CDR3 is CSASVRSEQYF. CDR3 nucleotide sequence: TGCAGTGCTAGTGTTCGCAGCGAGCAGTACTTC.

The chain couples TRBV19 to TRBJ1-4; the D gene is possibly TRBD1 (6 bases). The V and J ends lost 6 bases and 8 bases respectively, with 22 bases between them. Germline V lookup: CDR1 LNHDA, CDR2 SQIVND (reference sequence). The CDR3 runs to 16 residues. The CDR3 sequence: CASRSTRPGVREKLFF. The CDR3 nucleotides read TGTGCCAGTAGGTCGACCAGGCCAGGGGTCAGGGAAAAACTGTTTTTT.

The chain is built from TRBV5-5 and TRBJ2-7; D remains ambiguous. The CDR3 runs to 13 residues. The germline CDR1 and CDR2 sequences are SGHKS and YYEKEE (reference sequence). Trimming removed 5 bases from V and 2 bases from J, with 11 bases in between. This chain's CDR3 is CASSPTVTYEQYF. The CDR3 bases are TGTGCCAGCAGTCCGACTGTCACCTACGAGCAGTACTTC.

This clone was counted a single time. The chain employs TRBV12-5 and TRBJ1-5; maybe TRBD1 (5 bases). V lost 1 base and J lost 1, with 11 bases in between. Germline V gene data show CDR1 as LGHNT and CDR2 as FRNRAP. The CDR3 spans 16 residues. The DNA of the CDR3 is TGTGCTAGTGGTTTGGCTTCCAGGGCCAGCAATCAGCCCCAGCATTTT. Translated, it gives CASGLASRASNQPQHF.

J is TRBJ2-7 and V is TRBV5-4, with 8 nucleotides matching TRBD1. The CDR3 totals 15 residues. V shed 0 bases and J 5 bases; nucleotides not matched to a gene: 7. Germline V gene data show CDR1 as SGHNT and CDR2 as YYREEE (reference sequence). The chain's CDR3 is CASSLGTGLYDEQYF. For the CDR3, the DNA is TGTGCCAGCAGCTTGGGGACAGGGCTTTACGACGAGCAGTACTTC.

This clone was found once. V gene TRBV5-1 combines with J gene TRBJ2-7, with 8 bases that match TRBD1. The CDR3 runs 14 residues. Germline CDR1 SGHRS, CDR2 YFSETQ. With 0 bases clipped from V and 3 bases from J, the junction kept 2 bases outside the gene matches. CDR3 sequence reads: CASSLEQGDYEQYF. The CDR3 bases are TGCGCCAGCAGCTTGGAACAGGGGGACTACGAGCAGTACTTC.